Listed here are 26 T cell receptor beta chains from one sample, sequenced in a study of kidney transplant recipient with SARS-CoV-2 infection. MiXCR, applied by TCRdb to the reads, yields one record per CDR3 protein. The sample holds fewer than 250,000 distinct CDR3 sequences, 29% seen once. Sequences were derived from a blood sample, sampled at baseline and between days 110 and 120 from a kidney transplant recipient. All receptors come from a male patient aged 25-45 years who had COVID-19 and was a kidney transplant recipient. Some of the T cells may derive from the graft donor.

Details on this clonotype: A much bigger clone sits one base away, suggesting this may be a read error. The chain couples TRBV19 to TRBJ1-1; D uncertain. The CDR3 has 14 amino acids. CDR1 LNHDA and CDR2 SQIVND come from the germline V gene (reference sequence). The CDR3 reads CAIVGRKVNTEAFF. Written as DNA, the CDR3 is TGTGCGATCGTAGGGAGGAAGGTTAACACTGAAGCTTTCTTT.

On this clonotype itself: A much larger clone differs by one base, so this may be a read error. V and J are TRBV5-8 and TRBJ2-2, with TRBD2 matching over 9 bases. The germline V gene has CDR1 SGHTS and CDR2 YDEGEE. The length of the CDR3 is 17 residues. V shed 0 bases and J 9 bases; nucleotides not matched to a gene: 12. The DNA for the CDR3 is TGTGCCAGCAGCTTGGCCAGGGCGGGAGGGCCGACCAGGGAGCTGTTTTTT. Protein: CASSLARAGGPTRELFF.

As for this clonotype: A far more abundant clone sits one base away, making this likely a read error. The chain is built from TRBV12-3 or TRBV12-4 and TRBJ1-2; 10 nucleotides align to TRBD1. The trim removed 8 bases at V and 6 bases at J, leaving 6 bases unmatched. This CDR3 region has 13 residues. The CDR3 region is CASGLGTGDGYTF. In nucleotides, the CDR3 is TGTGCCAGCGGTCTTGGGACAGGGGATGGCTACACCTTC.

The sample holds many counts of this clonotype. The V and J genes are TRBV27 and TRBJ2-7, with TRBD1 identical over 8 bases. V was clipped by 6 bases and J by 5 bases; unmatched bases: 9. The CDR3 is 14 residues long. Germline V gene data show CDR1 as MNHEY and CDR2 as SMNVEV (reference sequence). The chain's CDR3 is CASRPGTGIHEQYF. CDR3 bases: TGTGCCAGCAGACCCGGGACAGGAATCCACGAGCAGTACTTC.

V usage is TRBV9 and J usage is TRBJ2-1; D possibly corresponds to TRBD1 (5 bases). The germline V gene encodes CDR1 SGDLS and CDR2 YYNGEE. This CDR3 is built from 15 residues. V was shortened by 4 bases and J by 8 bases, with 19 bases between the two germline ends. The CDR3 loop is CASSFRGSPEHEQFF. CDR3 bases: TGTGCCAGCAGCTTTAGGGGTAGCCCGGAGCATGAGCAGTTCTTC.

On this clonotype itself: With a much larger clone just one base away, this may be a read error. V is TRBV9 and J is TRBJ2-2; 7 bases line up with TRBD2. Germline V gene sequence: CDR1 SGDLS, CDR2 YYNGEE. Trimming at V came to 3 bases and at J to 5 bases, leaving 7 bases not matched to a gene. The length of the CDR3 is 15 residues. The CDR3 sequence is CASSETSRRTGELFF. CDR3 sequence (DNA): TGTGCCAGCAGCGAGACTAGCAGGAGGACCGGGGAGCTGTTTTTT. The entire variable domain, with the rest obtained from reference TRBV9 and TRBJ2-2, is as follows: DSGVTQTPKHLITATGQRVTLRCSPRSGDLSVYWYQQSLDQGLQFLIQYYNGEERAKGNILERFSAQQFPDLHSELNLSSLELGDSALYFCASSETSRRTGELFFGEGSRLTVL.

This clonotype was counted many times. The rearrangement uses TRBV6-2 or TRBV6-3 and TRBJ2-7, with 9 bases aligning to TRBD1. This CDR3 is built from 16 residues. Germline V gene sequence: CDR1 MNHEY, CDR2 SVGEGT. After removal of 4 bases from V and 5 bases from J, the junction contained 12 bases not matched to a gene. CDR3 sequence: CASSFQTGGVKNEQYV. Written as DNA, the CDR3 is TGTGCCAGCAGTTTCCAAACAGGGGGCGTGAAGAACGAGCAGTACGTC.

In this sample, this clonotype turned up many times. This sequence joins TRBV18 and TRBJ2-1; 10 bases are shared with TRBD1. The CDR3 runs 17 residues. With 6 bases clipped from V and 0 bases from J, the junction kept 8 bases outside the gene matches. Germline assignment: CDR1 KGHSH and CDR2 LQKENI. Here the CDR3 DNA reads TGTGCCAGCTCCCGGACAGGGGGTCGCAGCTCCTACAATGAGCAGTTCTTC. Its translation is CASSRTGGRSSYNEQFF.

Points on this clonotype: A much larger clone lies one base from this, so it may be a read error. This chain links TRBV11-1 with TRBJ1-1, with D possibly TRBD1 on 5 matching bases. The CDR3 has 16 residues. CDR1 SGHAT and CDR2 FQDESV come from the germline V gene (reference sequence). The CDR3 reads CASSLLGRAENAEAFF. Written as DNA, the CDR3 is TGTGCCAGCAGCTTATTGGGCAGGGCCGAGAACGCTGAAGCTTTCTTT.

In its sample, this clonotype was seen many times. The J gene is TRBJ1-5, the V gene TRBV5-4; a possible D gene is TRBD1 (5 bases). Trimming took 0 bases from V and 7 from J, leaving 11 bases between them. The CDR3 is made up of 14 amino acids. The germline V gene encodes CDR1 SGHNT and CDR2 YYREEE (reference sequence). DNA for the CDR3: TGTGCCAGCAGCTTGGGGGGGGACGGACAGCCCCAGCATTTT. It translates to CASSLGGDGQPQHF.

This clonotype was observed many times. The CDR3 DNA reads TGTGCCACCAGCTTGAGACAGGGCAACACCGGGGAGCTGTTTTTT. Residues: CATSLRQGNTGELFF. The rearrangement joins TRBV15 to TRBJ2-2, with 7 bases aligning to TRBD1. Trimming at V came to 5 bases and at J to 2 bases, leaving 5 bases not matched to a gene. There are 15 residues in the CDR3. Germline values: CDR1 LNHNV, CDR2 YYDKDF (reference sequence). Filled out from reference TRBV15 and TRBJ2-2, the complete variable domain reads DAMVIQNPRYQVTQFGKPVTLSCSQTLNHNVMYWYQQKSSQAPKLLFHYYDKDFNNEADTPDNFQSRRPNTSFCFLDIRSPGLGDTAMYLCATSLRQGNTGELFFGEGSRLTVL.

This clonotype has more than one count but fewer than ten. The junction shows a germline mismatch at one end, possibly a read error. The V gene is TRBV6-5, the J gene TRBJ1-2; 7 bases align to TRBD1. Germline V gives CDR1 MNHEY, CDR2 SVGAGI. This CDR3 is built from 13 residues. The CDR3 sequence: CVSNRGPNYGYTF. The CDR3 DNA follows: TGTGTCAGCAACAGGGGCCCCAACTATGGCTACACCTTC.

The table lists this clonotype with a count of one. Since a much larger clone is just one base distant, this may be a read error. The gene calls are TRBV30 and TRBJ2-7, with 7 nucleotides matching TRBD1. This CDR3 contains 13 residues. The germline V gene has CDR1 GTSNPN and CDR2 SVGIG (reference sequence). The CDR3 region is CAWNRDRSYEQHF. The CDR3 nucleotides are TGTGCCTGGAACCGGGACAGATCCTACGAGCAGCACTTC.

This clonotype has more than one count but fewer than ten. The chain employs TRBV11-2 and TRBJ2-2, with D perhaps TRBD1 (5 bases). The CDR3 runs 17 residues. The V end was cut by 1 base, the J end by 0 bases, with 12 bases between. CDR1 SGHAT and CDR2 FQNNGV come from the germline V gene. The CDR3 protein is CASSLVTTASNTGELFF. The CDR3 bases are TGTGCCAGCAGCTTAGTTACGACAGCATCGAACACCGGGGAGCTGTTTTTT.

This clonotype was found many times. The J gene is TRBJ1-6, the V gene TRBV9; unclear D gene. CDR1 is SGDLS and CDR2 is YYNGEE in the germline V gene. V was trimmed by 0 bases and J by 5 bases, leaving 9 bases between them. This CDR3 contains 15 residues. The CDR3 DNA sequence: TGTGCCAGCAGCGTAGACCCGGGTGATAATTCACCCCTCCACTTT. Protein sequence: CASSVDPGDNSPLHF. Using reference TRBV9 and TRBJ1-6 for the parts outside the CDR3, the full variable domain is DSGVTQTPKHLITATGQRVTLRCSPRSGDLSVYWYQQSLDQGLQFLIQYYNGEERAKGNILERFSAQQFPDLHSELNLSSLELGDSALYFCASSVDPGDNSPLHFGNGTRLTVT.

A word on this clonotype: Just one base apart from a much larger clone, this may be a read error. The chain couples TRBV28 to TRBJ1-5; D is uncertain. In germline, CDR1 is MDHEN, CDR2 SYDVKM. The CDR3 spans 13 residues. The chain's CDR3 is CAGSVDSNQPQHF. As DNA, the CDR3 is TGTGCCGGCAGTGTTGATAGCAATCAGCCCCAGCATTTT. Full variable domain (outside the CDR3, taken from reference TRBV28 and TRBJ1-5): DVKVTQSSRYLVKRTGEKVFLECVQDMDHENMFWYRQDPGLGLRLIYFSYDVKMKEKGDIPEGYSVSREKKERFSLILESASTNQTSMYLCAGSVDSNQPQHFGDGTRLSIL.

This clonotype was seen repeatedly, ten times or more. The chain combines TRBV3-1 with TRBJ2-7, with D maybe TRBD2 (6 bases). Germline CDR1 LGHDT, CDR2 YNNKEL (reference sequence). The V and J ends lost 1 base and 2 bases respectively, with 18 bases between them. This CDR3 is built from 17 residues. CDR3: CASSQASRLVSPYEQYF. CDR3 bases: TGTGCCAGCAGCCAAGCCTCCCGACTAGTTTCGCCCTACGAGCAGTACTTC.

This clonotype was found a few times. The chain couples TRBV5-1 to TRBJ1-1; 8 bases line up with TRBD1. This CDR3 is 15 amino acids long. Germline loops: CDR1 SGHRS, CDR2 YFSETQ. The J segment lost 4 bases and the V segment lost 4 bases, leaving 9 bases of the junction unmatched. CDR3: CASSPKTGVSTEAFF. CDR3 bases: TGCGCCAGCAGCCCAAAGACAGGGGTTAGCACTGAAGCTTTCTTT.

A remark on this clonotype: A much more abundant neighbour one base away suggests this may be a read error. The CDR3 nucleotides are TGTGCCAGCAGGGGGATCTTAAAGGGGGGTGGCTACACCTTC. Protein sequence: CASRGILKGGGYTF. The chain combines TRBV6-5 with TRBJ1-2; D is perhaps TRBD1 (6 bases). Germline V gene lookup returns CDR1 MNHEY and CDR2 SVGAGI. Trimming cost V 6 bases and J 7 bases, with 18 bases left between them. This CDR3 has 14 residues.

This clonotype has a count of ten or more. The gene calls are TRBV16 and TRBJ1-2; D is ambiguous. The CDR3 sequence is 17 residues long. Trimming shortened V by 5 bases and J by 4 bases, and 23 bases separated the two germline ends. Germline assignment: CDR1 KGHSY and CDR2 FQNENV. This CDR3 is CASSSKLVVRKTYGYTF. In DNA form, the CDR3 reads TGTGCCAGCAGCTCTAAACTGGTCGTTAGAAAGACCTATGGCTACACCTTC.

The table lists this clonotype with many counts. The V call is TRBV7-4, the J call TRBJ1-2, with D hard to call. This CDR3 is built from 17 residues. V lost 5 bases and J lost 4, with 23 bases in between. CDR1 is SGHVT, CDR2 SQSDAQ, per germline. The CDR3 reads CASSRYFSARKTYGYTF. CDR3 nucleotides: TGTGCCAGCAGCAGATACTTTTCAGCTCGAAAGACCTATGGCTACACCTTC.

Concerning this clonotype: Being one base from a much bigger clone, this may be a read error. The chain has TRBV24-1 and TRBJ2-3; 14 bases match TRBD2. Germline assignment: CDR1 KGHDR and CDR2 SFDVKD. Trimming at V came to 8 bases and at J to 3 bases, leaving 9 bases not matched to a gene. The CDR3 is 17 amino acids. For the CDR3, the DNA is TGTGCCACCAACGACCCCGGGACTAGCGGGAGAACAGATACGCAGTATTTT. This sequence encodes CATNDPGTSGRTDTQYF.

The sample holds many counts of this clonotype. The chain uses TRBV19 and TRBJ1-1; D uncertain. CDR3 size: 15 residues. CDR1 is LNHDA and CDR2 is SQIVND in the germline V gene (reference sequence). The V end lost 3 bases, the J end lost 1 base, and 12 bases lay between the germline ends. The CDR3 sequence is CASSILEAPNTEAFF. Here the CDR3 DNA reads TGTGCCAGTAGTATTTTGGAAGCTCCGAACACTGAAGCTTTCTTT. The variable domain in full, completed from reference TRBV19 and TRBJ1-1, reads DGGITQSPKYLFRKEGQNVTLSCEQNLNHDAMYWYRQDPGQGLRLIYYSQIVNDFQKGDIAEGYSVSREKKESFPLTVTSAQKNPTAFYLCASSILEAPNTEAFFGQGTRLTVV.

This clonotype has just one count. In this CDR3 the conserved last residue, phenylalanine or tryptophan, is missing, so a read error is likely. The V call is TRBV3-1, the J call TRBJ1-2; no definite D call. Trimming removed 7 bases from V and 4 bases from J, with 25 bases in between. The CDR3 covers 17 residues. Germline CDR1 is LGHDT and CDR2 is YNNKEL (reference sequence). This CDR3 reads CASINFVTLRKTYGYTL. In DNA, the CDR3 is TGTGCCAGCATCAACTTTGTCACCCTTCGAAAGACCTATGGCTACACCCTC.

At least ten counts were recorded for this clonotype. CDR3 region: CASSEFIPISGLTGELFF. The CDR3 region has the DNA TGTGCCAGCAGCGAGTTCATTCCCATTTCAGGCTTGACCGGGGAGCTGTTTTTT. J is TRBJ2-2 and V is TRBV3-1, with D unclear. The CDR3 has 18 amino acids. V was clipped by 5 bases and J by 5 bases, with 24 bases between them. Looked up from germline, CDR1 is LGHDT and CDR2 is YNNKEL (reference sequence).

This clonotype has a count of ten or more. This chain's CDR3 is CASSQEAVETQYF. The CDR3 DNA is TGTGCCAGCAGCCAAGAAGCGGTTGAGACCCAGTACTTC. This rearrangement joins TRBV3-1 to TRBJ2-5; D is perhaps TRBD2 (5 bases). From germline, CDR1 is LGHDT and CDR2 YNNKEL (reference sequence). The CDR3 loop spans 13 amino acids. V lost 0 bases, J lost 5 bases, and 7 bases lay in between.